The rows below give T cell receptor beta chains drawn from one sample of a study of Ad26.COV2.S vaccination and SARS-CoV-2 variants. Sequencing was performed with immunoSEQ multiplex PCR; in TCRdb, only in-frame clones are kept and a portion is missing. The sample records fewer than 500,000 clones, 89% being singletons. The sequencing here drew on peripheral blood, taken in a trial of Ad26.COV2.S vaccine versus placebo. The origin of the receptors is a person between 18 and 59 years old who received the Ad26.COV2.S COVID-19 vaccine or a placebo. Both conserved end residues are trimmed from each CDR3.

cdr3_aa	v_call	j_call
ASSGQGGTEAF	TRBV7-9	TRBJ1-1
ASSRGGVRVQETQY	TRBV4-1	TRBJ2-5
ASSPGQSNQPQH	TRBV5-6	TRBJ1-5
ASSPATRDSYEQY	TRBV28	TRBJ2-7
ASSVEGTGGPY	TRBV9	TRBJ2-3
ATSRGGVSTDTQY	TRBV24-1	TRBJ2-3
ASSLSNQPQH	TRBV7-2	TRBJ1-5
ASSLISPLLTGDTQY	TRBV11-2	TRBJ2-3
TGRGGADTQY	TRBV29-1	TRBJ2-3
ASSPTGNQPQH	TRBV3-1/TRBV3-2	TRBJ1-5